This entry describes one TCR beta chain. V was shortened by 4 bases and J by 0 bases, with 10 bases between the two germline ends. Germline assignment: CDR1 SGHVS and CDR2 FQNEAQ. The CDR3 loop spans 15 amino acids. Under the authors' procedure: Amplification from reference gene primers served as the basis for estimated nucleated cell counts. The repertoire was sequenced with immunoSEQ multiplex PCR; TCRdb's copy has only in-frame clones and lacks some. V, J and clone size reflect that table, while D and trimming were determined from the DNA. The table records approximately 180,000 clones, 90% of them present only once. This sample was taken from a study of blood T cell repertoires in COVID-19. Study at large: The origin of the acute and convalescent COVID-19 samples was the United States, Italy and Spain. T cells, B-cell-depleted T cells, or PBMCs supplied cDNA or gDNA.

What was sequenced was peripheral blood. The chain has TRBV7-8 and TRBJ1-5; possibly TRBD1 for D (6 bases). The sequence derives from a middle-aged man with acute or convalescent COVID-19. This chain's CDR3 is CASSSTTGSNQPQHF. DNA for the CDR3: TGTGCCAGCAGCTCTACGACAGGTAGCAATCAGCCCCAGCATTTT.